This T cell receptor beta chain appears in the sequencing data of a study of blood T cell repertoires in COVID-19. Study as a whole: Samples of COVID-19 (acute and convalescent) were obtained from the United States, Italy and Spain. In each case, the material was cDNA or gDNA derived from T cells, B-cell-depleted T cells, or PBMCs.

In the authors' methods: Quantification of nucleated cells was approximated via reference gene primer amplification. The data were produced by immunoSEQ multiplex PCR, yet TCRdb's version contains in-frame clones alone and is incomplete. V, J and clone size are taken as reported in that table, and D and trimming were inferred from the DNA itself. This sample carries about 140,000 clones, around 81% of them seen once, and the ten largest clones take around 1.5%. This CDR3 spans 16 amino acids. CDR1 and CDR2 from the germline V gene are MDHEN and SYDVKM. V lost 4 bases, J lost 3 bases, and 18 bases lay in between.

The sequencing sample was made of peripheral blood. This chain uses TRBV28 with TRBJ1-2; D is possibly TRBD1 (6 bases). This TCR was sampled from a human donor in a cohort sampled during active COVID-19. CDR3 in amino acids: CASSSTYRATYYGYTF. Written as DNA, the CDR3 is TGTGCCAGCAGTTCCACCTACAGGGCAACCTACTATGGCTACACCTTC.